The rows below give T cell receptor beta chains drawn from one sample of a study of cytomegalovirus exposure and HLA in healthy donors. The repertoire was sequenced with immunoSEQ multiplex PCR; TCRdb's copy has only in-frame clones and lacks some. The repertoire includes 150,000 to 200,000 clones, around 80% of them detected once, and about 7.7% sits in the top ten. The sample consisted of PBMCs. The receptors come from a woman in her thirties or forties in good health and CMV-seropositive. The CDR3 runs from the conserved cysteine through the conserved F or W. Fields, in order: J gene, clone size, D gene, V gene, CDR3 protein, CDR3 DNA. The D gene is left open where the match is weak. Not every row has a clone size; where given, it reads once, few, many or a size class.

TRBJ1-2 few - TRBV5-1 CASSFTADSYGYTF TGCGCCAGCAGCTTTACAGCTGATAGCTATGGCTACACCTTC
TRBJ1-2 - TRBD1 TRBV29-1 CSVSPGQGYGYTF TGCAGCGTTTCCCCGGGACAGGGATATGGCTACACCTTC
TRBJ2-1 - - TRBV19 CASSPRGGVSNEQFF TGTGCCAGTAGTCCCCGAGGGGGAGTCTCCAATGAGCAGTTCTTC
TRBJ2-5 - TRBD1 TRBV19 CASSWTGSDTETQYF TGTGCCAGTAGTTGGACAGGGTCCGACACGGAGACCCAGTACTTC
TRBJ2-1 - TRBD2 TRBV6-1 CASSEAPWTRVLYNEQFF TGTGCCAGCAGTGAAGCCCCTTGGACTAGGGTTCTCTACAATGAGCAGTTCTTC
TRBJ2-7 - TRBD1 TRBV19 CASSPPGQATYEQYF TGTGCCAGTAGTCCCCCGGGACAGGCTACCTACGAGCAGTACTTC
TRBJ2-7 few TRBD2 TRBV7-2 CASSPSGGPYEQYF TGTGCCAGCAGCCCTAGCGGGGGCCCCTACGAGCAGTACTTC
TRBJ2-1 - - TRBV29-1 CSVKQLLPYNEQFF TGCAGCGTGAAACAGCTACTTCCTTACAATGAGCAGTTCTTC
TRBJ2-1 - - TRBV9 CASSVDRGASSYNEQFF TGTGCCAGCAGCGTAGACCGCGGGGCTAGCTCCTACAATGAGCAGTTCTTC
TRBJ1-1 - - TRBV15 CATSIYRNTEAFF TGTGCCACCAGCATCTACAGGAACACTGAAGCTTTCTTT
TRBJ1-5 - TRBD1 TRBV6-6 CASSQQGRLNQPQHF TGTGCCAGCAGTCAACAGGGGCGGCTAAATCAGCCCCAGCATTTT
TRBJ2-3 once TRBD1 TRBV11-2 CASSLTGTGLDTQYF TGTGCCAGCAGCTTAACCGGGACAGGGCTAGATACGCAGTATTTT
TRBJ1-2 few TRBD1 TRBV28 CASSLSGGGYTF TGTGCCAGCAGCCTATCAGGGGGCGGCTACACCTTC